This T cell receptor beta chain was obtained from a study of control samples from healthy donors and cancer patients. The repertoire was sequenced with immunoSEQ multiplex PCR; TCRdb's copy has only in-frame clones and lacks some. Among some 100,000 clones listed, roughly 88% were seen once. The length of the CDR3 is 15 residues. V was cut by 7 bases and J by 0 bases, with 13 bases left in between. Germline V lookup: CDR1 MNHEY, CDR2 SVGAGI. Sequenced input: blood. V gene TRBV6-5 combines with J gene TRBJ1-5, with a tentative D call TRBD1 (6 bases). This clonotype was sampled from a young man in good health. CDR3 sequence reads: CASILWDNSNQPQHF. In DNA, the CDR3 is TGTGCCAGCATCCTTTGGGACAATAGCAATCAGCCCCAGCATTTT.